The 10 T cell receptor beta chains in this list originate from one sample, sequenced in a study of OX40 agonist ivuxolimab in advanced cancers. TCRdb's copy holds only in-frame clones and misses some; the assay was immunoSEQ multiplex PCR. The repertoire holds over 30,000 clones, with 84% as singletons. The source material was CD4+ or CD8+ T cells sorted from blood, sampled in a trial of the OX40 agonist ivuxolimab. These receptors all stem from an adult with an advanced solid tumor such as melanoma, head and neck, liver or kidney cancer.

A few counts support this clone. The CDR3 here is CAWSESFPGELFF. As DNA, the CDR3 is TGTGCCTGGAGTGAGAGCTTCCCCGGGGAGCTGTTTTTT. V and J are TRBV30 and TRBJ2-2; no reliable D call. This CDR3 contains 13 residues. Germline V gives CDR1 GTSNPN, CDR2 SVGIG (reference sequence). Trimming took 1 base from V and 6 from J, leaving 9 bases between them. The entire variable domain, with the rest obtained from reference TRBV30 and TRBJ2-2, is as follows: SQTIHQWPATLVQPVGSPLSLECTVEGTSNPNLYWYRQAAGRGLQLLFYSVGIGQISSEVPQNLSASRPQDRQFILSSKKLLLSDSGFYLCAWSESFPGELFFGEGSRLTVL.

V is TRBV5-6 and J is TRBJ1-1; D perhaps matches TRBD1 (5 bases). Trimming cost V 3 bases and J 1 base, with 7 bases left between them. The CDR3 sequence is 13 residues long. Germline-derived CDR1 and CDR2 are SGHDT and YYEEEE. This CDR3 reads CASSWGPNTEAFF. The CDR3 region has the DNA TGTGCCAGCAGCTGGGGACCGAACACTGAAGCTTTCTTT.

CDR3 DNA sequence: TGTGCCAGCAACCAGGGGGCGTCAGGCCCCTACAATGAGCAGTTCTTC. Its protein is CASNQGASGPYNEQFF. The chain employs TRBV9 and TRBJ2-1, with 8 bases fitting TRBD1. Unmatched junction bases numbered 10, after V lost 6 bases and J lost 2 bases. This CDR3 spans 16 amino acids. CDR1 and CDR2 (germline): SGDLS, YYNGEE.

The CDR3 bases are TGTGCCTGGAGTGATGGGGGGACGTCCTACGAGCAGTACTTC. It codes for CAWSDGGTSYEQYF. V is TRBV30 and J is TRBJ2-7, with D perhaps TRBD2 (6 bases). Trimming shortened V by 1 base and J by 1 base, and 11 bases separated the two germline ends. Per germline, CDR1 GTSNPN and CDR2 SVGIG (reference sequence). CDR3 size: 14 residues.

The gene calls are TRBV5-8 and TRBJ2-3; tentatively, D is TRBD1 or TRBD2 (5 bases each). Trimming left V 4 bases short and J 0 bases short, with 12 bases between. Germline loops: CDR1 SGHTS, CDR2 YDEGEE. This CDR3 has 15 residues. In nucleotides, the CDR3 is TGTGCCAGCAGCCCGGGGCAGCGTAGCACAGATACGCAGTATTTT. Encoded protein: CASSPGQRSTDTQYF.

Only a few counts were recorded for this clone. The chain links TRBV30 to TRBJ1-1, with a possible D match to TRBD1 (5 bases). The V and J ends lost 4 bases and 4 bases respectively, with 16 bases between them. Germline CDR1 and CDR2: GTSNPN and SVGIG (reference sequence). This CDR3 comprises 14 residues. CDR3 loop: CAWKNEWGVTEAFF. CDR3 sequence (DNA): TGTGCCTGGAAGAATGAATGGGGGGTCACTGAAGCTTTCTTT.

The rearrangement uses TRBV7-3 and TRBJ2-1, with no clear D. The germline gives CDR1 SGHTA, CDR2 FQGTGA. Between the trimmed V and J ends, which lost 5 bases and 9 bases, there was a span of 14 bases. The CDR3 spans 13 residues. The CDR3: CASSPRLYGEQFF. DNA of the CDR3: TGTGCCAGCAGCCCCCGGCTTTATGGTGAGCAGTTCTTC.

CDR3 loop: CAWSVLGGVETQYF. The DNA of the CDR3 is TGTGCCTGGAGTGTACTAGGAGGGGTTGAGACCCAGTACTTC. J is TRBJ2-5 and V is TRBV30, with TRBD2 as a possible D gene (6 bases). V lost 0 bases and J lost 5, with 13 bases in between. The CDR3 loop spans 14 amino acids. CDR1 GTSNPN and CDR2 SVGIG come from the germline V gene (reference sequence). Based on the CDR3 plus reference TRBV30 and TRBJ2-5, the full variable domain is SQTIHQWPATLVQPVGSPLSLECTVEGTSNPNLYWYRQAAGRGLQLLFYSVGIGQISSEVPQNLSASRPQDRQFILSSKKLLLSDSGFYLCAWSVLGGVETQYFGPGTRLLVL.

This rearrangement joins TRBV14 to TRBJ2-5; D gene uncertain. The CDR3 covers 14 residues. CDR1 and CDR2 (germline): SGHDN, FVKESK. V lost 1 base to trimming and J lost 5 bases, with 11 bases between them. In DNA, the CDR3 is TGTGCCAGCAGCCAAGGTGTATACCGCGAGACCCAGTACTTC. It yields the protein CASSQGVYRETQYF.

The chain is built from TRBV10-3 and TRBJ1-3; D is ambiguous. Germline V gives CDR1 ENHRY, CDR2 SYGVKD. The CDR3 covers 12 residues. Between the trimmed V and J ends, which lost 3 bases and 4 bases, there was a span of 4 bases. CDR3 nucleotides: TGTGCCATCAGTGACCTAGGAAACACCATATATTTT. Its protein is CAISDLGNTIYF.